The sequence of this TCR beta chain was determined in a study of T cell clonality in common variable immunodeficiency. Each donor provided roughly 4.5 to 8 ml of heparinized whole blood. Study-wide findings and caveats: CVID patient heterogeneity limited repertoire-clinical complication correlations. T cell subpopulation sequencing would be needed to explain CVID clonality. In common variable immunodeficiency, TCR beta chains reportedly carried fewer deletions and N-nucleotide insertions.

This clone was counted at least ten times. Its antigen is still unknown. The CDR3 end falls 3 residues outside the read, so it is completed with the germline J gene. Data came from immunoSEQ multiplex PCR; TCRdb stores just in-frame clones and leaves some out. The sample includes over 55,000 clones, none of them occurring once. Germline CDR1 SNHLY, CDR2 FYNNEI. Trimming cost V 6 bases and J 6 bases, with 9 bases left between them. This CDR3 comprises 12 residues. The V gene is TRBV2, the J gene TRBJ2-1, with D maybe TRBD2 (6 bases). Sequencing used peripheral blood mononuclear cells. This clonotype originated in a person between 18 and 75 years old in good health. The CDR3 here is CASRTLANEQFF. Partial CDR3 DNA: TGTGCCAGCAGGACACTAGCCAATGAG. The full variable domain, completed using reference TRBV2 and TRBJ2-1, is EPEVTQTPSHQVTQMGQEVILRCVPISNHLYFYWYRQILGQKVEFLVSFYNNEISEKSEIFDDQFSVERPDGSNFTLKIRSTKLEDSAMYFCASRTLANEQFFGPGTRLTVL.